This T cell receptor beta chain was captured by sequencing in a study of blood T cell repertoires in COVID-19. Study-wide context: Donors in the United States, Italy and Spain gave samples during acute or convalescent COVID-19. PBMCs, B-cell-depleted T cells, or T cells provided the cDNA or gDNA that made up the material.

V was pared by 4 bases and J by 1 base, with 10 bases between. Germline-derived CDR1 and CDR2 are SNHLY and FYNNEI. This CDR3 region has 14 residues. In the study's own analysis: Reference gene primers were amplified, and this amplification served to estimate nucleated cell counts. Profiled with immunoSEQ multiplex PCR; TCRdb holds only in-frame clones, not every one. That table is the source of V, J and clone size, and D and trimming were worked out from the DNA. The repertoire has hundreds of thousands of clones, around nine tenths of them found once; the top ten carry under 2%. This sequence joins TRBV2 and TRBJ2-5, with D perhaps TRBD1 (5 bases). The TCR originated in a woman aged 60-75 years who had recovered from COVID-19. Sequencing input: peripheral blood. This CDR3 reads CASSGQRVQETQYF. For the CDR3, the DNA is TGTGCCAGCAGTGGACAGCGAGTCCAAGAGACCCAGTACTTC. Based on the CDR3 plus reference TRBV2 and TRBJ2-5, the full variable domain is EPEVTQTPSHQVTQMGQEVILRCVPISNHLYFYWYRQILGQKVEFLVSFYNNEISEKSEIFDDQFSVERPDGSNFTLKIRSTKLEDSAMYFCASSGQRVQETQYFGPGTRLLVL.